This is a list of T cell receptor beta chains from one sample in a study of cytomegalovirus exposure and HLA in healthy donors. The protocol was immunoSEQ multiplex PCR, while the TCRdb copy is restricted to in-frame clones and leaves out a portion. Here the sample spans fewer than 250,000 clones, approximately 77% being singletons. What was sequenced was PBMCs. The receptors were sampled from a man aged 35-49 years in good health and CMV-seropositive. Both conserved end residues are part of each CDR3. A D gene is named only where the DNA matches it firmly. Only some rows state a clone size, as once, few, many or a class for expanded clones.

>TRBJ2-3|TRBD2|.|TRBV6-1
TGTGCCAGCAGTGAACTAGCGGGAGTGACAGATACGCAGTATTTT
CASSELAGVTDTQYF
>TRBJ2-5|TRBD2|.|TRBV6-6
TGTGCCAGCAGTTACCGCGTAGCGGGGCGGGGAGAGACCCAGTACTTC
CASSYRVAGRGETQYF
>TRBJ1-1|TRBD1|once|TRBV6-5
TGTGCCAGCAGTGGGACAGGAGGGGGAGCTTTCTTT
CASSGTGGGAFF
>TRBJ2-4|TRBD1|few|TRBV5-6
TGTGCCAGCAGCCCGGGACAGGGAAACATTCAGTACTTC
CASSPGQGNIQYF
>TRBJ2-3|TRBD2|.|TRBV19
TGTGCCAGTAGTATCCAGAGCGGGAGCCTAACAGATACGCAGTATTTT
CASSIQSGSLTDTQYF
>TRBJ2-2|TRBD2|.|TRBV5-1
TGCGCCAGCAGCTTGGGTTTTGGGACTATAGCCGGGGAGCTGTTTTTT
CASSLGFGTIAGELFF
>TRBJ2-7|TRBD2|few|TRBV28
TGTGCCAGCAGTAACCCGTGGTCCTTAGCGGGAGGGCCAGGGTACGAGCAGTACTTC
CASSNPWSLAGGPGYEQYF
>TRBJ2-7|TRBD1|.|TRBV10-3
TGTGCCATCAGTTTGGGCAGGGGGCCATACGAGCAGTACTTC
CAISLGRGPYEQYF
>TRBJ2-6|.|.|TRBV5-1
TGCGCCAGCAGCTTGGGGACACCCTTCCGTTACGGGGCCAACGTCCTGACTTTC
CASSLGTPFRYGANVLTF
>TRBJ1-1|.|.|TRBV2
TGTGCCAGCAGTGAAGCCGCGGCCTACCTCAGGGGCCTGAACACTGAAGCTTTCTTT
CASSEAAAYLRGLNTEAFF
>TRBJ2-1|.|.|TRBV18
TGTGCCAGCTCGCGGGGTAACTATGAGCAGTTCTTC
CASSRGNYEQFF
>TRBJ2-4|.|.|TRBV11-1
TGTGCCAGCAGCACGACAGGAGCCCGGGGCAAAAACATTCAGTACTTC
CASSTTGARGKNIQYF
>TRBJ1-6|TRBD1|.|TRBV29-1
TGCAGCGTTGAGACAAATAAGGGGGCTGCCCTCCACTTT
CSVETNKGAALHF
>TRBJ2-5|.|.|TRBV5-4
TGTGCCAGCAGCTCCGGTGGGGGGGCCCGAGAGACCCAGTACTTC
CASSSGGGARETQYF
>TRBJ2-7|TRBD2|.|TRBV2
TGTGCCAGCAGTGGACTAGCGGGAGGGGGATCGGGTTTCTACGAGCAGTACTTC
CASSGLAGGGSGFYEQYF
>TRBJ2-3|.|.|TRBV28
TGTGCCAGCAGTTACTCTCAGGGTGGCGCAGATACGCAGTATTTT
CASSYSQGGADTQYF
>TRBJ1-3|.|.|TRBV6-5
TGTGCCAGCAGTTTTCAGGGGACTGGAAACACCATATATTTT
CASSFQGTGNTIYF
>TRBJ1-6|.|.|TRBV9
TGTGCCAGCAGTGAGGGCGATAATTCACCCCTCCACTTT
CASSEGDNSPLHF
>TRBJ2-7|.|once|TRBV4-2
TGTGCCAGCAGCCAAGTGGGTAGCGGAGCCTACGAGCAGTACTTC
CASSQVGSGAYEQYF
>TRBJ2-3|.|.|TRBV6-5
TGTGCCAGCAGAGAAGGGGGGGAAGATACGCAGTATTTT
CASREGGEDTQYF
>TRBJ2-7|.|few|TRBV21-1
TGTGCCAGCAGTTCGTCAGGGGGTAACGAGCAGTACTTC
CASSSSGGNEQYF
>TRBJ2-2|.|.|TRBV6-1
TGTGCCGCAAACCTTCCAGGTGGCGGGGAGCTGTTTTTT
CAANLPGGGELFF
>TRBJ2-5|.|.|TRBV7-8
TGTGCCAGCAGTGGCGGGACAGGGGGAACTAGCGGGAGTCGCCAAGAGACCCAGTACTTC
CASSGGTGGTSGSRQETQYF
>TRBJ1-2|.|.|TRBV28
TGTGCCAGCAGTTTGGCCAGCTATGGCTACACCTTC
CASSLASYGYTF
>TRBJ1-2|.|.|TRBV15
TGTGCCACCAGCAGAGATAGGAGGGTGGGGGGCTATGGCTACACCTTC
CATSRDRRVGGYGYTF
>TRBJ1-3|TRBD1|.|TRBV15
TGTGCCACCAGCAGACCCGGGACAGGGGCCTCTGAAAACACCATATATTTT
CATSRPGTGASENTIYF
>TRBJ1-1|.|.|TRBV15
TGTGCCACCAGCAGAGATCCTAAGGGGAAGGCTGAAGCTTTCTTT
CATSRDPKGKAEAFF
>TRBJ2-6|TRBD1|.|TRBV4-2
TGTGCCAGCAGCCAGCCCGACAGGGTCTCTGGGGCCAACGTCCTGACTTTC
CASSQPDRVSGANVLTF
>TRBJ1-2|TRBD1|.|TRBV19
TGTGCCAGTTCGGACAGGATGGGCTACACCTTC
CASSDRMGYTF
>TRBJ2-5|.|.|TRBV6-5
TGTGCCAGCAGGAACAGGGTTCGGCCTGGGGAGACCCAGTACTTC
CASRNRVRPGETQYF
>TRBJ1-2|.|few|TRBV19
TGTGCCAGTAGTCTGAAGGCGGGTGGGTATACGAACTATGGCTACACCTTC
CASSLKAGGYTNYGYTF
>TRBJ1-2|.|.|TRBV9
TGTGCCAGCAGCGTAGGTACGGGGATGGGGAACTATGGCTACACCTTC
CASSVGTGMGNYGYTF
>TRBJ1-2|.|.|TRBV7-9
TGTGCCAGCAGCTTAGCTATCCCGACAGCTATTGAGGTTGTTGGCTACACCTTC
CASSLAIPTAIEVVGYTF
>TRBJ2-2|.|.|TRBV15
TGTGCCACCAGCAGAGATTTGGAGAGCCGGAGGACCGGGGAGCTGTTTTTT
CATSRDLESRRTGELFF
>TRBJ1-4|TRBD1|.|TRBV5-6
TGTGCCAGCAGCCTTGGGACAGCCCCCCCAACTAATGAAAAACTGTTTTTT
CASSLGTAPPTNEKLFF
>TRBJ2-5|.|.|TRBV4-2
TGTGCCAGCAGCCAACTCGAGACTCAAGAGACCCAGTACTTC
CASSQLETQETQYF
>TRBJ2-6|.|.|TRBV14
TGTGCCAGCAGCCAAGATCTCGCTGGGGCCAACGTCCTGACTTTC
CASSQDLAGANVLTF
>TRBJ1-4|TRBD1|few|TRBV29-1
TGCAGCGTTGCGGAGAGGGGGCACGAAAAACTGTTTTTT
CSVAERGHEKLFF
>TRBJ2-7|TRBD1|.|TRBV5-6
TGTGCCAGCAGCTTTGGGACAGGGGGAGGCGAGCAGTACTTC
CASSFGTGGGEQYF
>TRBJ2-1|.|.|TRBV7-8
TGTGCCAGCAGCTGGGGACAAGACTACAATGAGCAGTTCTTC
CASSWGQDYNEQFF
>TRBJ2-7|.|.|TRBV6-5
TGTGCCAGCAGTGGGGCGGCGGGGAACTACGAGCAGTACTTC
CASSGAAGNYEQYF
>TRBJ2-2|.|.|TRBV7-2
TGTGCCAGCAGCATTCGACAGGCTGCGAACACCGGGGAGCTGTTTTTT
CASSIRQAANTGELFF
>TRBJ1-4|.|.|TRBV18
TGTGCCAGCTCAGCCTACGGAGCTAATGAAAAACTGTTTTTT
CASSAYGANEKLFF
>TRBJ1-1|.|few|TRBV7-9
TGTGCCAGCATCATGAACACTGAAGCTTTCTTT
CASIMNTEAFF
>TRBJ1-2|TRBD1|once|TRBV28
TGTGCCAGCAGTGGCCGGGACAGGGCTAATACCTTC
CASSGRDRANTF
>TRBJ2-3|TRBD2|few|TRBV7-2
TGTGCCAGCAGCTTGACTAGCGTAAGCACAGATACGCAGTATTTT
CASSLTSVSTDTQYF
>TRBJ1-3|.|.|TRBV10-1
TGCGCCAGCAGTGAGTCGGGGGCGAGTGGAAACACCATATATTTT
CASSESGASGNTIYF
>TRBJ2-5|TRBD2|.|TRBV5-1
TGCGCCAGCAGCCTCCGGACTAGCGGGGGGGAAGGGGAGACCCAGTACTTC
CASSLRTSGGEGETQYF
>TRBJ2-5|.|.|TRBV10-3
TGTGCCATCAGTGAGCCAGGCAAAAAAGAGACCCAGTACTTC
CAISEPGKKETQYF
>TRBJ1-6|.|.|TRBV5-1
TGCGCCAGCAGCCAGGGGAGTCAGGCGAGTGGGTTCTGGCCCCTCCACTTT
CASSQGSQASGFWPLHF
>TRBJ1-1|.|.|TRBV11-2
TGTGCCAGCAGCTTAGATAATATCAGGGGACTGAACACTGAAGCTTTCTTT
CASSLDNIRGLNTEAFF